This T cell receptor (beta chain) appears in the sequencing data of a study of T cells in Graves' hyperthyroidism and ophthalmopathy. The patients, who ranged from 18 to 65 in age, presented with newly diagnosed hyperthyroidism lasting under 2 months. Germline V CDR1 and CDR2: GTSNPN, SVGIG (reference sequence). V shed 2 bases and J 7 bases; nucleotides not matched to a gene: 6. The CDR3 loop spans 14 amino acids. This clonotype occurred many times. RNA transcripts gave rise to amplified TCR beta CDR3 regions. HTBI primers drove first-round RT-PCR of the TCR CDR3. TCRdb re-called the multiplex PCR reads with MiXCR, one entry per CDR3 protein. The data contain around 350,000 distinct CDR3 sequences, about a fifth of them seen just once; the ten biggest clones take up around 3.4%.

This TCR was sampled from a woman aged 18-29 years with Graves' hyperthyroidism. Sequenced: blood. This sequence joins TRBV30 and TRBJ2-2; 8 bases agree with TRBD2. CDR3 residues: CAWSPWTSHGELFF. The CDR3 DNA sequence: TGTGCCTGGAGTCCTTGGACTAGCCACGGGGAGCTGTTTTTT.